This T cell receptor (beta chain) was observed in a study of blood T cell repertoires in COVID-19. On the study more broadly: T cells, B-cell-depleted T cells, or PBMCs supplied cDNA or gDNA.

This clone was observed a few times. Data came from immunoSEQ multiplex PCR; TCRdb stores just in-frame clones and leaves some out. Among a few hundred thousand clones listed, 75% to 90% were seen once. This CDR3 region has 14 residues. V gave up 6 bases and J gave up 4 bases; unmatched junction bases: 5. Looked up from germline, CDR1 is MNHEY and CDR2 is SVGAGI. Participant reports of clinical history set cohort assignment. The sequencing input was PBMCs or T cells enriched from blood (not recorded which). The sequence was collected from a man younger than 35 who had recovered from COVID-19. V is TRBV6-5 and J is TRBJ1-5, with TRBD1 matching 8 bases. CDR3 in amino acids: CASSATGGNQPQHF. The CDR3 DNA sequence: TGTGCCAGCAGCGCCACAGGGGGTAATCAGCCCCAGCATTTT.